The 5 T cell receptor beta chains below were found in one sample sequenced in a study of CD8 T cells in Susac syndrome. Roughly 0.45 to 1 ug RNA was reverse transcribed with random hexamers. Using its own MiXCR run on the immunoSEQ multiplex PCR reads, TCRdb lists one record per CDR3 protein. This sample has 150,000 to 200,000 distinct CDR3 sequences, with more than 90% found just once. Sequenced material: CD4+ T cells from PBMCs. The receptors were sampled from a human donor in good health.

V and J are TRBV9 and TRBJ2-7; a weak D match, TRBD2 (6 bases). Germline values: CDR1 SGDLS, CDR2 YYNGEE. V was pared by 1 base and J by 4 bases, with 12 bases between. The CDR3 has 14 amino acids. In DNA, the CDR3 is TGTGCCAGCAGCGTAAACGGGGCGGGGTACGAGCAGTACTTC. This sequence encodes CASSVNGAGYEQYF.

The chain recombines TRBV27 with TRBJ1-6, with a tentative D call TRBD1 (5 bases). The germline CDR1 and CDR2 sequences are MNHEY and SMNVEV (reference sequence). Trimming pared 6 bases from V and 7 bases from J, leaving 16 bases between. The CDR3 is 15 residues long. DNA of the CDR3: TGTGCCAGCAGCTACCTCAGGGTCAGCAATTCACCCCTCCACTTT. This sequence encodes CASSYLRVSNSPLHF.

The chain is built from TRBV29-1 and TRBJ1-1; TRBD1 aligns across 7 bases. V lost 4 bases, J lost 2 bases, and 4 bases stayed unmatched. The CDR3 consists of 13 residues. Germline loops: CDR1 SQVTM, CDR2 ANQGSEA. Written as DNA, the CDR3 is TGCAGCGTTGGCGACAGGGCCAACACTGAAGCTTTCTTT. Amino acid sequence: CSVGDRANTEAFF.

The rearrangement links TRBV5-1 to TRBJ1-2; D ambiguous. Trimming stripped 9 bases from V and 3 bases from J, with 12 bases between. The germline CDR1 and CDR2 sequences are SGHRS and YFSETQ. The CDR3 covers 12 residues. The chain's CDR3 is CATSDGHYGYTF. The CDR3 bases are TGCGCCACTTCGGACGGACACTATGGCTACACCTTC.

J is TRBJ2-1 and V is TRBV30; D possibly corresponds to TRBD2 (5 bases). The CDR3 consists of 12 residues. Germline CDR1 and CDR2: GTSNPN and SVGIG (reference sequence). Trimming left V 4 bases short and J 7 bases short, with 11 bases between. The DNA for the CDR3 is TGTGCCTGGACCAAAGGAGGTAATGAGCAGTTCTTC. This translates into CAWTKGGNEQFF.